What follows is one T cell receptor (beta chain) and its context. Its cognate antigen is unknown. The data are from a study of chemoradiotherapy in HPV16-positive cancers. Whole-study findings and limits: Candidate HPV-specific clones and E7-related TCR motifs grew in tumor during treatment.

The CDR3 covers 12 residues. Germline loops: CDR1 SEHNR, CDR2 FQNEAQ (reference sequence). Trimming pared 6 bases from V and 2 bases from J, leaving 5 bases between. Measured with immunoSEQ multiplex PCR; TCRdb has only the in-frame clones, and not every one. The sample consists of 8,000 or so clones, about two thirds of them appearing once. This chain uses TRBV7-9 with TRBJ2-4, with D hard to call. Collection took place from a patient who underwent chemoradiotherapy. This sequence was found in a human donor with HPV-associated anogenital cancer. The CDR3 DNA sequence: TGTGCCAGCAGTCTTTCCAAAAACATTCAGTACTTC. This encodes CASSLSKNIQYF. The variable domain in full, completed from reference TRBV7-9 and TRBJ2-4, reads DTGVSQNPRHKITKRGQNVTFRCDPISEHNRLYWYRQTLGQGPEFLTYFQNEAQLEKSRLLSDRFSAERPKGSFSTLEIQRTEQGDSAMYLCASSLSKNIQYFGAGTRLSVL.